The TCR beta chain described here comes from a study of blood T cells in healthy people across ages. A second PCR of 7 to 11 cycles used a sample-barcoded 5' primer and a J-beta primer mix. TCRdb ran MiXCR on the 5' RACE reads and lists one entry per CDR3 protein. The repertoire includes around 800,000 distinct CDR3 sequences, around 24% of them detected once, and roughly 3.1% sits in the top ten. Trimming cost V 0 bases and J 7 bases, with 10 bases left between them. Germline V lookup: CDR1 LGHDT, CDR2 YNNKEL (reference sequence). This CDR3 has 14 amino acids. This clonotype was seen more than once but under ten times. The same data also contributed to another study, on T cells of mothers and their children.

Material for sequencing was blood. The receptor comes from a boy younger than 18 in good health. The chain joins TRBV3-1 to TRBJ1-5; weak D call: TRBD1 (6 bases). The CDR3 region has the DNA TGTGCCAGCAGCCAAGAAGGGGGGGCCCAGCCCCAGCATTTT. It codes for CASSQEGGAQPQHF.